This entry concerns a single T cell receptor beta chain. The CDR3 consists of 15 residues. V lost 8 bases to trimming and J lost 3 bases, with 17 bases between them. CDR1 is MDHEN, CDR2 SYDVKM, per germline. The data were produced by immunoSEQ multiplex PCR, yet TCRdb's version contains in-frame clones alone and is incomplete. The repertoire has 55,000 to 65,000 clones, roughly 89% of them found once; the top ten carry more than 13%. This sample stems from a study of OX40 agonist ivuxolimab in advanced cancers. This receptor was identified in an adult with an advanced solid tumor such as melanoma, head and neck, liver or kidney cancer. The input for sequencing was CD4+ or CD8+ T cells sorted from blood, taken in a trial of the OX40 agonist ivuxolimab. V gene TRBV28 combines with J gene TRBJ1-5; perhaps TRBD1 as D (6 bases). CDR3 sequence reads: CASGKQGRSNQPQHF. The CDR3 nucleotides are TGTGCCAGCGGGAAGCAGGGGCGATCCAATCAGCCCCAGCATTTT.